Listed here are 20 T cell receptor beta chains from one sample, sequenced in a study of T cell changes during pregnancy in multiple sclerosis. Data came from immunoSEQ multiplex PCR; TCRdb stores just in-frame clones and leaves some out. The table includes roughly 77,000 clones, roughly 92% detected once. Specimen: peripheral blood, collected in the second trimester of pregnancy. The receptors stem from a female donor with multiple sclerosis, enrolled in a pregnancy study.

The J gene is TRBJ2-1, the V gene TRBV27; D is possibly TRBD1 (5 bases). V gave up 2 bases and J gave up 2 bases, with 16 bases separating them. Germline assignment: CDR1 MNHEY and CDR2 SMNVEV (reference sequence). The CDR3 loop spans 17 amino acids. CDR3: CASSLVHPGLAYNEQFF. The CDR3 nucleotides read TGTGCCAGCAGTTTAGTGCACCCAGGGTTAGCCTACAATGAGCAGTTCTTC.

This clone came up a few times. The rearrangement links TRBV19 to TRBJ2-1; 8 nucleotides agree with TRBD1. CDR1 is LNHDA, CDR2 SQIVND, per germline (reference sequence). This CDR3 region has 14 residues. Trimming at V came to 9 bases and at J to 9 bases, leaving 13 bases not matched to a gene. CDR3 in amino acids: CASCDGLQGGEQFF. The CDR3 DNA sequence: TGTGCCAGCTGCGACGGACTACAGGGGGGTGAGCAGTTCTTC. Full variable domain (rest looked up from reference TRBV19 and TRBJ2-1): DGGITQSPKYLFRKEGQNVTLSCEQNLNHDAMYWYRQDPGQGLRLIYYSQIVNDFQKGDIAEGYSVSREKKESFPLTVTSAQKNPTAFYLCASCDGLQGGEQFFGPGTRLTVL.

The chain recombines TRBV4-1 with TRBJ2-2, with 8 bases identical to TRBD1. The trim removed 0 bases at V and 2 bases at J, leaving 5 bases unmatched. CDR1 is MGHRA, CDR2 YSYEKL, per germline. The length of the CDR3 is 17 residues. This chain's CDR3 is CASSQDAGQVNTGELFF. The CDR3 DNA follows: TGCGCCAGCAGCCAAGATGCGGGACAGGTCAACACCGGGGAGCTGTTTTTT.

V usage is TRBV5-1 and J usage is TRBJ2-3; 7 bases match TRBD2. The germline CDR1 and CDR2 sequences are SGHRS and YFSETQ. Germline trimming cut 4 bases from V and 1 base from J; bases unmatched to any gene: 12. The CDR3 runs 17 residues. CDR3 protein: CASSPVPPGGGTDTQYF. The CDR3 bases are TGCGCCAGCAGCCCCGTCCCCCCGGGAGGTGGCACAGATACGCAGTATTTT.

The chain combines TRBV7-2 with TRBJ1-1; perhaps TRBD1 as D (5 bases). Per the germline V gene, CDR1 is SGHTA and CDR2 is FQGNSA. Trimming stripped 4 bases from V and 1 base from J, with 7 bases between. This CDR3 is 13 amino acids long. CDR3 DNA sequence: TGTGCCAGCAGCTCAGACAGGAACACTGAAGCTTTCTTT. Amino acid sequence: CASSSDRNTEAFF.

The V and J genes are TRBV27 and TRBJ2-7; tentatively, D is TRBD1 (6 bases). CDR1 is MNHEY, CDR2 SMNVEV, per germline (reference sequence). V lost 0 bases and J 0 bases, leaving 12 bases between the germline ends. This CDR3 comprises 16 residues. The CDR3 here is CASSLSDSTLSYEQYF. In DNA form, the CDR3 reads TGTGCCAGCAGTTTATCGGACAGTACCCTCTCCTACGAGCAGTACTTC.

The V and J genes are TRBV5-1 and TRBJ2-3; 10 positions match TRBD1. This CDR3 comprises 17 residues. From germline, CDR1 is SGHRS and CDR2 YFSETQ. Trimming removed 4 bases from V and 1 base from J; junction bases left unmatched: 9. CDR3 sequence (DNA): TGCGCCAGCAGCCCTGGCGGGACAGGGGTTGGCACAGATACGCAGTATTTT. Protein product: CASSPGGTGVGTDTQYF.

The chain joins TRBV19 to TRBJ2-1; no reliable D call. CDR3 length equals 14 residues. With 2 bases removed from V and 7 bases from J, the gap between germline ends came to 12 bases. Germline V gives CDR1 LNHDA, CDR2 SQIVND (reference sequence). CDR3 sequence reads: CASSIFYLGNEQFF. DNA for the CDR3: TGTGCCAGTAGTATATTTTATCTCGGGAATGAGCAGTTCTTC.

The chain recombines TRBV19 with TRBJ2-7; D is ambiguous. The CDR3 contains 12 residues. In germline, CDR1 is LNHDA, CDR2 SQIVND (reference sequence). V lost 8 bases, J lost 3 bases, and 11 bases lay in between. CDR3: CASGHTNYEQYF. The CDR3 nucleotides read TGTGCCAGTGGTCACACGAACTACGAGCAGTACTTC.

This chain joins TRBV6-1 and TRBJ2-2; TRBD2 agrees at 8 bases. Per the germline V gene, CDR1 is MNHNS and CDR2 is SASEGT. The CDR3 totals 13 residues. V was clipped by 10 bases and J by 7 bases; unmatched bases: 8. The CDR3 nucleotides are TGTGCCACCCGGACTAGCATCGACGGGGAGCTGTTTTTT. This gives the protein CATRTSIDGELFF.

The table lists this clone with a count of one. The chain links TRBV6-1 to TRBJ2-1; a weak D match, TRBD1 (7 bases). Germline V lookup: CDR1 MNHNS, CDR2 SASEGT. This CDR3 comprises 15 residues. V dropped 6 bases and J dropped 6 bases, with 18 bases sitting between them. CDR3 sequence (DNA): TGTGCCAGCAGCACCGGGGGTTCAGGGGGCAATGAGCAGTTCTTC. Translating gives CASSTGGSGGNEQFF.

This rearrangement joins TRBV2 to TRBJ2-2; D is undetermined. The germline CDR1 and CDR2 sequences are SNHLY and FYNNEI. Trimming took 1 base from V and 3 from J, leaving 6 bases between them. There are 14 residues in the CDR3. The CDR3 spells CASSEEPDTGELFF. The CDR3 nucleotides read TGTGCCAGCAGTGAAGAACCGGACACCGGGGAGCTGTTTTTT.

This rearrangement joins TRBV7-2 to TRBJ2-2; 8 nucleotides agree with TRBD1. The CDR3 length is 15 residues. V gave up 5 bases and J gave up 6 bases; unmatched junction bases: 8. The germline CDR1 and CDR2 sequences are SGHTA and FQGNSA. CDR3 coding DNA: TGTGCCAGCAGCCCCGGGACAGGACTCTCCGGGGAGCTGTTTTTT. Protein product: CASSPGTGLSGELFF.

The CDR3 DNA is TGTGCCGGAGCGACAGGGCCGGTGGGAGAAGCTTTCTTT. Translated, it gives CAGATGPVGEAFF. This chain uses TRBV28 with TRBJ1-1; 7 bases map to TRBD1. CDR1 and CDR2 from the germline V gene are MDHEN and SYDVKM. V gave up 11 bases and J gave up 8 bases; unmatched junction bases: 14. The CDR3 has 13 amino acids.

This rearrangement joins TRBV28 to TRBJ2-7, with no clear D. Germline values: CDR1 MDHEN, CDR2 SYDVKM. This CDR3 comprises 12 residues. V lost 6 bases and J 0 bases, leaving 6 bases between the germline ends. The CDR3: CASRTLSYEQYF. The DNA of the CDR3 is TGTGCCAGCAGGACTCTCTCCTACGAGCAGTACTTC.

The chain employs TRBV27 and TRBJ2-7, with 8 bases identical to TRBD2. The CDR3 spans 16 residues. Losses at the gene ends were 0 bases for V and 2 bases for J; bases not matched to a gene: 6. The germline gives CDR1 MNHEY, CDR2 SMNVEV (reference sequence). DNA for the CDR3: TGTGCCAGCAGTTTATCGGGCGGGAGGATCCCCTACGAGCAGTACTTC. Amino acids: CASSLSGGRIPYEQYF.

The chain combines TRBV18 with TRBJ2-1, with 12 bases identical to TRBD2. Losses at the gene ends were 4 bases for V and 7 bases for J; bases not matched to a gene: 5. Germline V gives CDR1 KGHSH, CDR2 LQKENI. There are 15 residues in the CDR3. CDR3 DNA: TGTGCCAGCTCACGGGGACTAGCGGGTGAAAATGAGCAGTTCTTC. Protein product: CASSRGLAGENEQFF. Supplemented by reference TRBV18 and TRBJ2-1, the full variable domain reads NAGVMQNPRHLVRRRGQEARLRCSPMKGHSHVYWYRQLPEEGLKFMVYLQKENIIDESGMPKERFSAEFPKEGPSILRIQQVVRGDSAAYFCASSRGLAGENEQFFGPGTRLTVL.

The V call is TRBV6-6, the J call TRBJ2-1; the D is unclear. This CDR3 is built from 12 residues. The germline V gene encodes CDR1 MNHNY and CDR2 SVGAGI (reference sequence). The V end lost 0 bases, the J end lost 12 bases, and 9 bases lay between the germline ends. This CDR3 is CASSYSESMQFF. The CDR3 DNA sequence: TGTGCCAGCAGTTACTCGGAGAGTATGCAGTTCTTC.

The chain joins TRBV2 to TRBJ2-3; perhaps TRBD2 as D (6 bases). Trimming removed 3 bases at V and 2 bases at J, with 12 bases between. This CDR3 is 15 amino acids long. Per the germline V gene, CDR1 is SNHLY and CDR2 is FYNNEI. The DNA of the CDR3 is TGTGCCAGCAGTGAGGGACTGAGGTTCACAGATACGCAGTATTTT. Protein product: CASSEGLRFTDTQYF. Based on the CDR3 plus reference TRBV2 and TRBJ2-3, the full variable domain is EPEVTQTPSHQVTQMGQEVILRCVPISNHLYFYWYRQILGQKVEFLVSFYNNEISEKSEIFDDQFSVERPDGSNFTLKIRSTKLEDSAMYFCASSEGLRFTDTQYFGPGTRLTVL.

V is TRBV15 and J is TRBJ1-5; perhaps TRBD1 as D (5 bases). From germline, CDR1 is LNHNV and CDR2 YYDKDF (reference sequence). This CDR3 is built from 17 residues. V gave up 2 bases and J gave up 2 bases, with 16 bases separating them. CDR3 DNA: TGTGCCACCAGCAGATTTACTTTGGTAGGGGGCAATCAGCCCCAGCATTTT. It is translated as CATSRFTLVGGNQPQHF.